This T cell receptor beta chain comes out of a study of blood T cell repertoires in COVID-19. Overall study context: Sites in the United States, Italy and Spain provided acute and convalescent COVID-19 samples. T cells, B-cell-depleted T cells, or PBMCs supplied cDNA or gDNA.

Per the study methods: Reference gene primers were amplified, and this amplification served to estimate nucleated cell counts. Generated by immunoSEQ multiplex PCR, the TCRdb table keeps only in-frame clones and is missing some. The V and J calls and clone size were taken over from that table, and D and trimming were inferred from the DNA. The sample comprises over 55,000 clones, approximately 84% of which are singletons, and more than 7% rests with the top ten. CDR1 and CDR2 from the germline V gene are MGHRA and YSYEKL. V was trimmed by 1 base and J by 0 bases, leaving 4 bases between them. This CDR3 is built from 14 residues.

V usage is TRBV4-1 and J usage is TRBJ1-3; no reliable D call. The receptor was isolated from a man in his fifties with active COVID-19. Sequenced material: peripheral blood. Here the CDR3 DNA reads TGCGCCAGCAGCCAAGCAGGCTCTGGAAACACCATATATTTT. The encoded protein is CASSQAGSGNTIYF.